This T cell receptor beta chain was profiled in a study of memory CD4+ T cells and cytomegalovirus serostatus. Background on the study: Of the healthy Belgian adults, several were CMV seropositive and 20 to 30 seronegative. General study points: Each of approximately 73 CMV-associated TCRbeta sequences occurred in one to five individuals.

This clone has more than one count but fewer than ten. What it binds is unknown. Single viable CD3+CD4+CD8-CD45RO+ cells were sorted as the memory CD4+ T cells. The data were produced by immunoSEQ multiplex PCR, yet TCRdb's version contains in-frame clones alone and is incomplete. This table holds about 61,000 clones, 80% to 85% found once. This receptor was taken from an adult in good health and CMV-seronegative. Sequencing was done on a sample of memory CD4+ T cells from blood.

CDR3 residues: CAWSVKGLAFF. In DNA, the CDR3 is TGTGCCTGGAGTGTAAAGGGGCTAGCTTTCTTT. J is TRBJ1-1 and V is TRBV30; D may be TRBD1 (5 bases). Germline CDR1 reads GTSNPN; CDR2 reads SVGIG (reference sequence). Trimming removed 0 bases from V and 10 bases from J, with 9 bases in between. This CDR3 contains 11 residues.